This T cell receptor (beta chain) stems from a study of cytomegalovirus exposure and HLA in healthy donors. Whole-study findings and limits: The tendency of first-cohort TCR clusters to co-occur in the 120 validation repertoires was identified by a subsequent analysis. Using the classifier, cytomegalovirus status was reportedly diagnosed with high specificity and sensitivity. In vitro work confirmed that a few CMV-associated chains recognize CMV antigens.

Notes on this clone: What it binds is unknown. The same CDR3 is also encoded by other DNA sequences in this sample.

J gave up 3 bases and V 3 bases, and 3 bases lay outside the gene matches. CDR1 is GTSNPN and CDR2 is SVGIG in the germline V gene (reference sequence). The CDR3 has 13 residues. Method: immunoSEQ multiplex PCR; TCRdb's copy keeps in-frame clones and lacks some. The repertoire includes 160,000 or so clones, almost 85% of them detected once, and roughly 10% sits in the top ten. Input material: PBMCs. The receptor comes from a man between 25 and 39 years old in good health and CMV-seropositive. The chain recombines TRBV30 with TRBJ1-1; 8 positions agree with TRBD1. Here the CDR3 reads CAWSLQGDTEAFF. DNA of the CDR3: TGTGCCTGGAGCCTACAGGGGGACACTGAAGCTTTCTTT.